These 13 T cell receptor beta chains share one sample of origin, sequenced in a study of blood T cell repertoires in COVID-19. Repertoires were generated with immunoSEQ multiplex PCR, while TCRdb's copy carries only in-frame clones and drops some. The sample lists under 150,000 clones; approximately 80% were seen once. The sequenced sample was peripheral blood. The receptors were sampled from a human donor in a cohort sampled during active COVID-19.

The genes are TRBV15 and TRBJ1-6, with 7 bases identical to TRBD1. The CDR3 spans 16 residues. With V trimmed by 0 bases and J by 9 bases, 8 bases remained unmatched. The germline V gene has CDR1 LNHNV and CDR2 YYDKDF (reference sequence). DNA for the CDR3: TGTGCCACCAGCAGAGACAGGGGGATGCCTCTTTCACCCCTCCACTTT. Protein: CATSRDRGMPLSPLHF.

This clone was seen just once. The chain has TRBV3-1 (or the pseudogene TRBV3-2) and TRBJ2-2; TRBD1 matches 7 bases. Trimming removed 4 bases from V and 4 bases from J; junction bases left unmatched: 15. This CDR3 has 18 amino acids. The germline V gene has CDR1 LGHDT and CDR2 YNNKEL (reference sequence). The CDR3 sequence: CASSRSSLGTVPTGELFF. The CDR3 DNA is TGTGCCAGCAGCCGAAGTTCCCTAGGGACAGTCCCCACCGGGGAGCTGTTTTTT.

The rearrangement joins TRBV9 to TRBJ2-7, with 10 bases matching TRBD1. This CDR3 is built from 16 residues. V was clipped by 0 bases and J by 6 bases; unmatched bases: 9. The germline gives CDR1 SGDLS, CDR2 YYNGEE. This CDR3 is CASSVGGTGVDSEQYF. For the CDR3, the DNA is TGTGCCAGCAGCGTAGGTGGGACAGGGGTCGATAGCGAGCAGTACTTC. Filled out from reference TRBV9 and TRBJ2-7, the complete variable domain reads DSGVTQTPKHLITATGQRVTLRCSPRSGDLSVYWYQQSLDQGLQFLIQYYNGEERAKGNILERFSAQQFPDLHSELNLSSLELGDSALYFCASSVGGTGVDSEQYFGPGTRLTVT.

In its sample, this clone was seen once. The rearrangement joins TRBV30 to TRBJ2-3, with TRBD2 identical over 7 bases. There are 13 residues in the CDR3. Germline V gene sequence: CDR1 GTSNPN, CDR2 SVGIG (reference sequence). With V trimmed by 0 bases and J by 7 bases, 4 bases remained unmatched. CDR3 sequence: CAWSVGGTNTQYF. In DNA, the CDR3 is TGTGCCTGGAGTGTCGGGGGGACTAATACGCAGTATTTT.

The chain couples TRBV2 to TRBJ2-5; no reliable D call. There are 11 residues in the CDR3. Germline-derived CDR1 and CDR2 are SNHLY and FYNNEI. V was clipped by 5 bases and J by 5 bases, with 6 bases between them. The CDR3 sequence is CASSTLETQYF. As DNA, the CDR3 is TGTGCCAGCAGTACTCTCGAGACCCAGTACTTC.

This sequence joins TRBV11-2 and TRBJ2-7; D is unclear. The CDR3 is 15 amino acids. Trimming stripped 0 bases from V and 0 bases from J, with 9 bases between. The germline gives CDR1 SGHAT, CDR2 FQNNGV. The CDR3 bases are TGTGCCAGCAGCTTAGAAGTCTCTAGCTCCTACGAGCAGTACTTC. This sequence encodes CASSLEVSSSYEQYF. Full variable domain (missing parts from reference TRBV11-2 and TRBJ2-7): EAGVAQSPRYKIIEKRQSVAFWCNPISGHATLYWYQQILGQGPKLLIQFQNNGVVDDSQLPKDRFSAERLKGVDSTLKIQPAKLEDSAVYLCASSLEVSSSYEQYFGPGTRLTVT.

The chain is built from TRBV7-9 and TRBJ1-2; TRBD1 agrees at 9 bases. There are 14 residues in the CDR3. Germline V CDR1 and CDR2: SEHNR, FQNEAQ (reference sequence). The junction had 3 bases not matched to a gene; V was cut back by 1 base and J by 6 bases. The CDR3 DNA sequence: TGTGCCAGCAGCTTAGAAGGGACAGGGAATGGCTACACCTTC. Protein sequence: CASSLEGTGNGYTF. Full variable domain (rest looked up from reference TRBV7-9 and TRBJ1-2): DTGVSQNPRHKITKRGQNVTFRCDPISEHNRLYWYRQTLGQGPEFLTYFQNEAQLEKSRLLSDRFSAERPKGSFSTLEIQRTEQGDSAMYLCASSLEGTGNGYTFGSGTRLTVV.

J is TRBJ2-1 and V is TRBV6-5; D gene ambiguous. CDR1 and CDR2 (germline): MNHEY, SVGAGI. This CDR3 contains 13 residues. V lost 6 bases to trimming and J lost 3 bases, with 9 bases between them. In nucleotides, the CDR3 is TGTGCCAGCAGGTTATCAGACTACAATGAGCAGTTCTTC. Amino acids: CASRLSDYNEQFF.

With respect to this clone: The junction departs from germline at one end; a sequencing error may be responsible. The chain recombines TRBV12-3 or TRBV12-4 with TRBJ2-5; 14 positions match TRBD2. This CDR3 comprises 13 residues. The CDR3 protein is CASSRRTSGGTHF. CDR3 in DNA: TGTGCCAGCAGTCGACGGACTAGCGGGGGGACCCACTTC.

The chain employs TRBV7-2 and TRBJ2-1; 12 positions match TRBD2. Trimming cost V 3 bases and J 7 bases; bases outside gene matches: 4. This CDR3 has 15 residues. CDR1 SGHTA and CDR2 FQGNSA come from the germline V gene. The CDR3 DNA sequence: TGTGCCAGCAGCTTGGCTAGCGGGGGGGAGAATGAGCAGTTCTTC. Amino acids: CASSLASGGENEQFF.

The CDR3 DNA reads TGTGCCAGCCACTCGGGACAGGGGAACACTGAAGCTTTCTTT. Its translation is CASHSGQGNTEAFF. The chain has TRBV19 and TRBJ1-1, with 9 bases fitting TRBD1. Germline V gene sequence: CDR1 LNHDA, CDR2 SQIVND (reference sequence). With V trimmed by 9 bases and J by 1 base, 6 bases remained unmatched. There are 14 residues in the CDR3.

The CDR3 DNA reads TGCGCCACCTCGCCGGGGACAGTCTATGGCTACACCTTC. It codes for CATSPGTVYGYTF. J is TRBJ1-2 and V is TRBV5-1; TRBD1 aligns across 7 bases. Germline assignment: CDR1 SGHRS and CDR2 YFSETQ. CDR3 length equals 13 residues. The V gene end was trimmed by 9 bases and the J gene end by 4 bases; junction bases not matched to a gene: 9.

The CDR3 spells CAISETSGGADEQYF. In DNA form, the CDR3 reads TGTGCCATCAGTGAGACCAGCGGGGGGGCCGACGAGCAGTACTTC. The chain couples TRBV10-3 to TRBJ2-7; 10 positions agree with TRBD2. V trimming: 2 bases; J trimming: 5 bases; junction bases outside the gene matches: 6. The CDR3 is 15 amino acids. Germline CDR1 ENHRY, CDR2 SYGVKD.